The T cell receptor (beta chain) described here comes from a study of T cells in women clearing cervical HPV infection. Study-level results: TRBV6-7 abundance was lower in cases than controls (around 0.11% versus 0.15%). Richness differences could reflect unmeasured T-cell content per sample. A classifier using richness and V gene abundances reached an AUC of approximately 0.8.

This CDR3 contains 16 residues. Germline CDR1 reads SGHTA; CDR2 reads FQGNSA. V lost 0 bases, J lost 4 bases, and 14 bases lay in between. A note on this clone: No antigen is known for it. From the germline J gene comes the end of the CDR3, since the read stops 3 residues before it.

Clones were read by immunoSEQ multiplex PCR, and TCRdb kept only the in-frame ones, dropping some. The ten top clones account for 6.4%, within a sample of under 50,000 clones. The material sequenced was blood buffy coat. This chain joins TRBV7-2 and TRBJ2-3; the D gene is possibly TRBD1 (5 bases). The source of this sequence is a woman aged 18-70 years with a cervical HPV16 infection that either progressed to CIN3+ or cleared (not recorded which). The CDR3 bases that were read are TGTGCCAGCAGCTTAGCGGGGCGGCAGCGACCAGATACG. It translates to CASSLAGRQRPDT. The entire CDR3 protein reads CASSLAGRQRPDTQYF.